Listed here are 30 T cell receptor beta chains from one sample, sequenced in a study of T cell responses to AZD1222 COVID-19 vaccine. Generated by immunoSEQ multiplex PCR, the TCRdb table keeps only in-frame clones and is missing some. In the table there are 180,000 or so clones, 85% to 95% of which are singletons. The sample was peripheral blood, taken on day 0 of AZD1222 vaccination. Receptors originate from an adult in good health.

V is TRBV12-3 or TRBV12-4 and J is TRBJ1-4; no clear D gene. Trimming left V 2 bases short and J 8 bases short, with 9 bases between. This CDR3 is 13 amino acids long. CDR3 protein: CASSLIKREKLFF. The CDR3 DNA follows: TGTGCCAGCAGTTTAATAAAAAGGGAAAAACTGTTTTTT.

The chain is built from TRBV10-3 and TRBJ1-1, with 9 bases that match TRBD1. With 6 bases clipped from V and 1 base from J, the junction kept 3 bases outside the gene matches. The length of the CDR3 is 14 residues. Germline V gene data show CDR1 as ENHRY and CDR2 as SYGVKD. CDR3 in DNA: TGTGCCATCAGGGGACAGGGCAGGAACACTGAAGCTTTCTTT. Translating it yields CAIRGQGRNTEAFF.

The CDR3 sequence is CASSPGQGHQPQHF. The CDR3 DNA reads as TGTGCCAGTAGTCCCGGACAGGGGCATCAGCCCCAGCATTTT. The chain employs TRBV19 and TRBJ1-5; TRBD1 matches 9 bases. The CDR3 runs to 14 residues. Looked up from germline, CDR1 is LNHDA and CDR2 is SQIVND (reference sequence). The J segment lost 5 bases and the V segment lost 5 bases, leaving 4 bases of the junction unmatched.

The V gene is TRBV28, the J gene TRBJ1-2; 7 bases align to TRBD1. Looked up from germline, CDR1 is MDHEN and CDR2 is SYDVKM. The CDR3 has 14 amino acids. V gave up 4 bases and J gave up 2 bases; unmatched junction bases: 4. Here the CDR3 DNA reads TGTGCCAGCAGTTGGGGACAGCCGAACTATGGCTACACCTTC. Protein product: CASSWGQPNYGYTF.

V usage is TRBV29-1 and J usage is TRBJ2-4; perhaps D is TRBD1 or TRBD2 (6 bases each). Deletions cut 4 bases from V and 14 bases from J, with 21 bases between. CDR1 and CDR2 from the germline V gene are SQVTM and ANQGSEA. The length of the CDR3 is 13 residues. This CDR3 reads CSVVTGAAGREYF. The CDR3 coding sequence is TGCAGCGTTGTAACGGGGGCGGCAGGTCGAGAGTACTTC. Complete variable domain (other parts from reference TRBV29-1 and TRBJ2-4): SAVISQKPSRDICQRGTSLTIQCQVDSQVTMMFWYRQQPGQSLTLIATANQGSEATYESGFVIDKFPISRPNLTFSTLTVSNMSPEDSSIYLCSVVTGAAGREYFGAGTRLSVL.

The chain links TRBV20-1 to TRBJ2-1; 12 nucleotides agree with TRBD2. The CDR3 extends over 19 amino acids. The V gene end was trimmed by 3 bases and the J gene end by 2 bases; junction bases not matched to a gene: 14. Germline V CDR1 and CDR2: DFQATT, SNEGSKA (reference sequence). The CDR3: CSASFLRTSGTLTYNEQFF. CDR3 sequence (DNA): TGCAGTGCTAGTTTCCTTCGGACTAGCGGGACCCTCACCTACAATGAGCAGTTCTTC.

V gene TRBV12-3 or TRBV12-4 combines with J gene TRBJ1-2, with D possibly being TRBD1 (5 bases). The germline V and J ends were trimmed by 7 bases and 7 bases, with 13 bases remaining between them. The CDR3 extends over 12 amino acids. CDR3 residues: CASTLQGGGYTF. The CDR3 DNA reads as TGTGCCAGCACCTTGCAGGGTGGTGGCTACACCTTC.

J is TRBJ1-1 and V is TRBV30; D is uncertain. Trimming stripped 4 bases from V and 3 bases from J, with 6 bases between. The CDR3 covers 11 residues. CDR1 is GTSNPN and CDR2 is SVGIG in the germline V gene (reference sequence). The CDR3 DNA reads as TGTGCCTGGACCCAGGACACTGAAGCTTTCTTT. It encodes CAWTQDTEAFF.

V and J are TRBV5-5 and TRBJ1-2; D gene unclear. Germline CDR1 reads SGHKS; CDR2 reads YYEKEE (reference sequence). Trimming pared 1 base from V and 1 base from J, leaving 11 bases between. CDR3 size: 15 residues. The CDR3 bases are TGTGCCAGCAGCTTGTTGACGCGAGATAACTATGGCTACACCTTC. Translating gives CASSLLTRDNYGYTF.

The chain uses TRBV5-1 and TRBJ2-5, with a possible D match to TRBD1 (6 bases). The CDR3 extends over 15 amino acids. Per germline, CDR1 SGHRS and CDR2 YFSETQ. V dropped 4 bases and J dropped 5 bases, with 18 bases sitting between them. CDR3 coding DNA: TGCGCCAGCAGCCAGGGGATTACCTCGGGGGAGACCCAGTACTTC. It translates to CASSQGITSGETQYF.

This rearrangement joins TRBV3-1 (or the pseudogene TRBV3-2) to TRBJ2-7; 9 nucleotides agree with TRBD2. The CDR3 is 15 amino acids. Germline loops: CDR1 LGHDT, CDR2 YNNKEL (reference sequence). V lost 5 bases and J lost 2; bases outside the gene matches: 7. The CDR3 nucleotides are TGTGCCAGCAGCAAGGCTAGCGGGGCTACCTACGAGCAGTACTTC. Translated: CASSKASGATYEQYF.

This sequence joins TRBV10-3 and TRBJ1-2; TRBD1 matches 8 bases. The V gene's germline CDR1 is ENHRY and CDR2 SYGVKD. This CDR3 has 13 amino acids. V gave up 10 bases and J gave up 5 bases; unmatched junction bases: 9. CDR3 sequence (DNA): TGTGCCACTAGCCGGGACAGGAATTATGGCTACACCTTC. Translation gives CATSRDRNYGYTF.

This chain uses TRBV6-1 with TRBJ2-7, with 7 bases that match TRBD2. J was trimmed by 0 bases and V by 4 bases; bases with no gene match: 12. From germline, CDR1 is MNHNS and CDR2 SASEGT. The CDR3 totals 17 residues. CDR3 residues: CASSGPFRAGNSYEQYF. Written as DNA, the CDR3 is TGTGCCAGCAGTGGCCCCTTCCGAGCGGGAAACTCCTACGAGCAGTACTTC.

This chain links TRBV6-5 with TRBJ1-2, with 7 bases that match TRBD1. With V trimmed by 6 bases and J by 2 bases, 6 bases remained unmatched. Germline V gives CDR1 MNHEY, CDR2 SVGAGI. The CDR3 has 14 amino acids. The CDR3 bases are TGTGCCAGCAGATTAGCGACAGGGAACTATGGCTACACCTTC. It is translated as CASRLATGNYGYTF.

This clone was seen only once. The rearrangement uses TRBV19 and TRBJ1-5; no clear D. This CDR3 region has 15 residues. In germline, CDR1 is LNHDA, CDR2 SQIVND (reference sequence). The V gene lost 6 bases and the J gene lost 1 base, with 13 bases spanning the gap. The CDR3 coding sequence is TGTGCCAGTAGCATGGGCCGGCGCAGCAATCAGCCCCAGCATTTT. Encoded protein: CASSMGRRSNQPQHF.

The rearrangement links TRBV10-3 to TRBJ1-5; D might be TRBD1 (5 bases). The ends were cut back, 0 bases at V and 4 bases at J, with 16 bases in the middle. The CDR3 totals 17 residues. Germline V gives CDR1 ENHRY, CDR2 SYGVKD. The CDR3 bases are TGTGCCATCAGTGAGTCGATGACCAAAGGGGTGAATCAGCCCCAGCATTTT. Encoded protein: CAISESMTKGVNQPQHF.

The J gene is TRBJ2-2, the V gene TRBV25-1; D ambiguous. V was cut by 6 bases and J by 3 bases, with 5 bases left in between. This CDR3 region has 12 residues. Germline loops: CDR1 MGHDK, CDR2 SYGVNS. CDR3 nucleotides: TGTGCCAGCAGAGCCTACACCGGGGAGCTGTTTTTT. Amino acids: CASRAYTGELFF. The full variable domain, rest sourced from reference TRBV25-1 and TRBJ2-2, is EADIYQTPRYLVIGTGKKITLECSQTMGHDKMYWYQQDPGMELHLIHYSYGVNSTEKGDLSSESTVSRIRTEHFPLTLESARPSHTSQYLCASRAYTGELFFGEGSRLTVL.

The chain links TRBV5-1 to TRBJ1-4; TRBD1 agrees at 7 bases. The CDR3 spans 14 residues. Germline CDR1 SGHRS, CDR2 YFSETQ. The V gene end was trimmed by 2 bases and the J gene end by 7 bases; junction bases not matched to a gene: 5. The DNA for the CDR3 is TGCGCCAGCAGCTTTGACGGGACAGCTGAAAAACTGTTTTTT. This gives the protein CASSFDGTAEKLFF.

The chain carries TRBV30 and TRBJ1-3, with D unclear. The V gene's germline CDR1 is GTSNPN and CDR2 SVGIG (reference sequence). This CDR3 is built from 13 residues. The germline V and J ends were trimmed by 0 bases and 8 bases, with 11 bases remaining between them. Here the CDR3 reads CAWSVPPADTIYF. CDR3 nucleotide sequence: TGTGCCTGGAGTGTACCCCCTGCGGACACCATATATTTT.

The V and J genes are TRBV11-3 and TRBJ2-1, with D tentatively TRBD2 (7 bases). The CDR3 is made up of 15 amino acids. The germline gives CDR1 SGHNT, CDR2 YENEEA. V lost 5 bases and J lost 1, with 12 bases in between. This chain's CDR3 is CASSGGALSYNEQFF. For the CDR3, the DNA is TGTGCCAGCAGCGGGGGGGCGTTATCCTACAATGAGCAGTTCTTC.

The chain carries TRBV4-1 and TRBJ2-4; D not certain. Trimming shortened V by 5 bases and J by 8 bases, and 13 bases separated the two germline ends. The germline gives CDR1 MGHRA, CDR2 YSYEKL. The CDR3 has 13 residues. The CDR3, as DNA: TGCGCCAGCAGCTCCCGGGTCCCAGACATTCAGTACTTC. Protein product: CASSSRVPDIQYF.

The CDR3 protein is CASSFRQGARGSPLHF. CDR3 nucleotides: TGTGCCAGCAGTTTCAGACAGGGGGCGCGGGGGTCACCCCTCCACTTT. The chain links TRBV27 to TRBJ1-6; 10 bases agree with TRBD1. CDR3 length: 16 amino acids. The germline V gene has CDR1 MNHEY and CDR2 SMNVEV (reference sequence). The trim removed 3 bases at V and 10 bases at J, leaving 9 bases unmatched.

The chain recombines TRBV12-3 or TRBV12-4 with TRBJ2-7; D gene ambiguous. The CDR3 sequence is 12 residues long. V gave up 1 base and J gave up 7 bases, with 8 bases separating them. The CDR3 is CASSLGVGEQYF. The CDR3, as DNA: TGTGCCAGCAGTTTAGGGGTGGGAGAGCAGTACTTC.

The rearrangement joins TRBV5-5 to TRBJ2-7; TRBD1 is a possible D gene (5 bases). The germline CDR1 and CDR2 sequences are SGHKS and YYEKEE (reference sequence). The V and J ends lost 2 bases and 3 bases respectively, with 9 bases between them. The CDR3 runs 13 residues. The CDR3 loop is CASSFQGGYEQYF. The CDR3 nucleotides are TGTGCCAGCAGCTTTCAGGGTGGCTACGAGCAGTACTTC.

This chain connects TRBV6-5 to TRBJ1-2, with D uncertain. The CDR3 runs 13 residues. Germline V lookup: CDR1 MNHEY, CDR2 SVGAGI. Trimming shortened V by 4 bases and J by 0 bases, and 6 bases separated the two germline ends. This chain's CDR3 is CASSSQSNYGYTF. The CDR3 DNA sequence: TGTGCCAGCAGTTCTCAGTCTAACTATGGCTACACCTTC.

This rearrangement joins TRBV10-3 to TRBJ1-1; 9 bases are a match to TRBD1. CDR3 length: 15 residues. CDR1 ENHRY and CDR2 SYGVKD come from the germline V gene. Trimming took 3 bases from V and 8 from J; bases not matched to a gene: 10. The CDR3 DNA reads TGTGCCATCAGTGACCGGGACAGGGAGGTCCGCGAAGCTTTCTTT. It yields the protein CAISDRDREVREAFF.

The genes are TRBV19 and TRBJ2-2; D not resolved. CDR1 LNHDA and CDR2 SQIVND come from the germline V gene (reference sequence). V dropped 4 bases and J dropped 7 bases, with 10 bases sitting between them. There are 13 residues in the CDR3. In DNA, the CDR3 is TGTGCCAGTAGTAACATCCGAGGCGGGGAGCTGTTTTTT. Its translation: CASSNIRGGELFF.

V is TRBV5-1 and J is TRBJ2-1, with TRBD2 matching over 8 bases. The CDR3 contains 16 residues. The germline gives CDR1 SGHRS, CDR2 YFSETQ. V trimming: 0 bases; J trimming: 1 base; junction bases outside the gene matches: 3. This chain's CDR3 is CASSLGSGASYNEQFF. As DNA, the CDR3 is TGCGCCAGCAGCTTGGGTAGCGGGGCATCCTACAATGAGCAGTTCTTC.

The chain recombines TRBV3-1 (or the pseudogene TRBV3-2) with TRBJ1-1; D is ambiguous. The CDR3 is 17 amino acids. In germline, CDR1 is LGHDT, CDR2 YNNKEL (reference sequence). V dropped 2 bases and J dropped 1 base, with 17 bases sitting between them. CDR3 in amino acids: CASSQTDRTSWNTEAFF. As DNA, the CDR3 is TGTGCCAGCAGCCAAACGGATCGGACGTCATGGAACACTGAAGCTTTCTTT.

V usage is TRBV28 and J usage is TRBJ1-3, with D unresolved. Germline-derived CDR1 and CDR2 are MDHEN and SYDVKM. V was pared by 3 bases and J by 0 bases, with 9 bases between. The CDR3 consists of 15 residues. The CDR3 coding sequence is TGTGCCAGCAGTTTGGAGGGTTTCTCTGGAAACACCATATATTTT. It translates to CASSLEGFSGNTIYF. Variable domain in full (rest from reference TRBV28 and TRBJ1-3): DVKVTQSSRYLVKRTGEKVFLECVQDMDHENMFWYRQDPGLGLRLIYFSYDVKMKEKGDIPEGYSVSREKKERFSLILESASTNQTSMYLCASSLEGFSGNTIYFGEGSWLTVV.